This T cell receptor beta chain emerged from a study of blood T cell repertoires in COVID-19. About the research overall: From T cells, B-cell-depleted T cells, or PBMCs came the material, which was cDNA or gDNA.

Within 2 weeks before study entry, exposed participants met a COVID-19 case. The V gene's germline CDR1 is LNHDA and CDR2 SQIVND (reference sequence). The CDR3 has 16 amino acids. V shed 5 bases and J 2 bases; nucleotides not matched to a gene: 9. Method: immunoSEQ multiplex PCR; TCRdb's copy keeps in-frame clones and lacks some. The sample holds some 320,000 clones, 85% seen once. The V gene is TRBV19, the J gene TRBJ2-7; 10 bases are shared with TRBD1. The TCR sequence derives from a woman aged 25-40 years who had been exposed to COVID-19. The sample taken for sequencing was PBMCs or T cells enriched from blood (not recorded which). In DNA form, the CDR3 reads TGTGCCAGTAGTGACCCCCGGACAGGGGGTACCTACGAGCAGTACTTC. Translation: CASSDPRTGGTYEQYF.